Here is one T cell receptor beta chain with its context. There is no known antigen for this receptor. Its ends do not fully match the called genes, so a read error is possible. Without any cell sorting, total RNA and DNA were co-extracted from approximately 20-30 mg of bulk tissue using the AllPrep DNA/RNA mini kit. Between late 2015 and early 2016, roughly 5 patients in China with histopathologically diagnosed primary liver carcinoma had their tumors surgically resected. Patients had chronic HBV infection and were treatment-naive at sampling. Five spatially separated regions were sampled from each tumor: the superior, inferior, left-lateral and right-lateral poles, plus the tumor centre. Histology showed that every tumor sample contained more than 80% viable tumor cells. Pieces of fresh tumor and adjacent tissue were cut in half, with one half kept in RNAlater at -80 degrees C and the other half sent for histology.

The CDR3 spans 16 residues, from the cysteine through the phenylalanine. Left in the record is the CDR3 DNA by itself, 48 bases read in frame from the first base. The germline V gene encodes CDR1 MGHRA and CDR2 YSYEKL. A constant-region primer and ProtoScript II reverse transcriptase were used to reverse-transcribe TCRbeta-specific cDNA from approximately 550 ng total RNA. TCRbeta libraries were built with three nested multiplex PCR rounds, a slightly modified ARM-PCR procedure. Multiplex TRBV1-TRBV30 forward primers and a Cbeta reverse primer were used in the first two PCR rounds, each of which was run for around 9 cycles. Sample barcodes and Illumina adapters were added in a final 25-cycle PCR with Deep VentR polymerase. Amplicons of 200-500 bp were gel-purified with a QIAquick gel extraction kit before sequencing. TCRbeta amplicons were sequenced on an Illumina HiSeq 2500 with 250-bp paired-end reads. On the authors' methods: Quality trimming of reads was performed with Trimmomatic v0.33, and paired reads were merged with FLASH v1.2.11 so that full CDR3 sequences could be recovered. V, D and J germline segments were assigned to the rearranged TCRbeta sequences using MiGEC v1.2.1b. Clonotype statistics and Shannon-Wiener diversity indices were computed with VDJtools v1.0.0. To reduce sampling bias, subsequent analyses other than the diversity analysis used only the 250 most abundant clonotypes in each sample. The raw public reads went through TCRdb reprocessing: fastp at Q25, MiXCR clone calling, in-frame beta chains kept. Identical CDR3 protein sequences are pooled into one entry, listed with their most common genes and DNA. The V and J calls reflect TCRdb's pipeline rather than the authors' work. This sample lists roughly 100,000 distinct CDR3 sequences; about 67% were detected once. Clones ranked in the top ten supply about 12% of the sample.

The sample belongs to a study of tumor-infiltrating lymphocytes in primary liver carcinoma (dated 2017 in TCRdb). Some background on the complete study: Of the five patients, three men and two women aged 30 to 69 years, four had hepatocellular carcinoma and one had combined HCC and intrahepatic cholangiocarcinoma. High reproducibility was observed for the technical replicate repertoires, with mean shared-clone rates about 0.92 and correlation coefficients above 0.95. To link TCRbeta repertoire diversity to the local molecular phenotype, the roughly 24 tumor region samples were profiled with Agilent mRNA microarrays. Each sample produced roughly 3.65 to 7.13 million productive TCRbeta reads, and read depth showed no significant difference between tissue types. For each liver tumor, the study sampled five regions along with adjacent normal tissue and blood, and applied TCRbeta repertoire sequencing, expression microarrays and whole-exome sequencing. The tumors of the five patients were staged as T1-T3 N0M0, with maximum diameters ranging from about 4.2 to 10 cm. TCRbeta repertoire sequencing covered approximately 35 specimens from 5 patients: around 25 tumor regions, 5 adjacent noncancerous liver tissues and 5 peripheral blood samples.

The investigation overall reported the following: Because the samples were bulk and unsorted, CD4+ and CD8+ T cell repertoires could not be compared. Only roughly 7-25% of top clones appeared in all five regions of a tumor, which suggests that tumor-infiltrating T cells are spatially heterogeneous. Because sequencing covered only the TCR beta chain and unpaired alpha chains were not captured, true repertoire diversity is likely underestimated. The top 250 clones made up a significantly larger repertoire fraction in tumors than in blood (p = 0.039). With just four or five patients in the study, the authors point out that the findings should be validated in a larger study. Consistent with antigen-driven expansion, pairs of tumor regions showed higher repertoire overlap (mean roughly 36%) than either tumor-adjacent pairs (around 17%) or tumor-blood pairs (roughly 14%).

The chain was built from TRBV4-1 and TRBJ2-1, and possibly TRBD2, on 6 matching bases. This receptor was taken from a woman in her fifties or sixties with primary liver carcinoma and hepatitis B virus infection. The sample consisted of liver tumor tissue from sampling region 2. The cell subset or site label, read with the paper, signifies: tumor region T2, inferior pole. The CDR3 region: CASSQETGGDVNEQFF. DNA sequence: TGCGCCAGCAGCCAAGAGACTGGAGGGGATGTCAATGAGCAATTCTTC.